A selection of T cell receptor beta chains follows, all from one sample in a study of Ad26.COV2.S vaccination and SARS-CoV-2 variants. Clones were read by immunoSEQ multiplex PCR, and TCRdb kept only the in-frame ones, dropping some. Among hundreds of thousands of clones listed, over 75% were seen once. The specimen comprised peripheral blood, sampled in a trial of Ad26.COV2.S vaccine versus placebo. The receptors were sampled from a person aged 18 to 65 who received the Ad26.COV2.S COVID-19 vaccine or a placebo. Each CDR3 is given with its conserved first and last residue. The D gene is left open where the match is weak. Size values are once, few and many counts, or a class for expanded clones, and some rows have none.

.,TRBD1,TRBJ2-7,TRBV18,TGTGCCAGCTCACCAGAGGACAGGGCTGCCTACGAGCAGTACTTC,CASSPEDRAAYEQYF
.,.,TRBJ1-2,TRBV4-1,TGCGCCAGCAGCCATGGGACCCCGAACTATGGCTACACCTTC,CASSHGTPNYGYTF
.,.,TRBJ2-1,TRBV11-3,TGTGCCAGCAGCTTAGGACAAGGGGACTACAATGAGCAGTTCTTC,CASSLGQGDYNEQFF
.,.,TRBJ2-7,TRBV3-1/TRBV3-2,TGTGCCAGCAGCCAAGAAGGGAGCGGAAGTCACGAGCAGTACTTC,CASSQEGSGSHEQYF
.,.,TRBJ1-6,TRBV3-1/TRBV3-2,TGTGCCAGCAGCCAAGGCTTATATAATTCACCCCTCCACTTT,CASSQGLYNSPLHF
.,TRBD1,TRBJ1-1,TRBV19,TGTGCCAGTTCCCCCGGGACAGGGAGGCTGAACACTGAAGCTTTCTTT,CASSPGTGRLNTEAFF
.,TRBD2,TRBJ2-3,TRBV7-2,TGTGCCAGCAGCTTAGCCACTAGCGGGGGGGCCGGAGATACGCAGTATTTT,CASSLATSGGAGDTQYF
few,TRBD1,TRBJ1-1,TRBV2,TGTGCCAGCAGCACCCCTTTAGACAGGGAGTGGGCTGAAGCTTTCTTT,CASSTPLDREWAEAFF
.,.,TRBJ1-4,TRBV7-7,TGTGCTAGCAGCTTCGGCCACCCTTATGAAAAACTGTTTTTT,CASSFGHPYEKLFF
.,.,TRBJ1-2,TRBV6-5,TGTGCCAGCAGTTTCGCCTCCGGGAGTCCCTATGGCTACACCTTC,CASSFASGSPYGYTF
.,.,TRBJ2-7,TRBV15,TGTGCCACCAGCAGAGATCCCAGGAAGGGCCACGAGCAGTACTTC,CATSRDPRKGHEQYF
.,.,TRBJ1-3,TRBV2,TGTGCCAGCAGGAAAGGGACCCTCGGCTCTGGAAACACCATATATTTT,CASRKGTLGSGNTIYF
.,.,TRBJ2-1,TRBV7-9,TGTGCCAGCAACAATGAGCAGTTCTTC,CASNNEQFF
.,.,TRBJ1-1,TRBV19,TGTGCCAGTAGCGGGGTCAACACTGAAGCTTTCTTT,CASSGVNTEAFF
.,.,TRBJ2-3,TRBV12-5,TGTGCTAGTGCCCCCCCAGGGGGGCGGGGGGCTGCAGATACGCAGTATTTT,CASAPPGGRGAADTQYF
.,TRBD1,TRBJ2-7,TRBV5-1,TGCGCCAGCAGCTTGGCAGGGGGCGAGCAGTACTTC,CASSLAGGEQYF
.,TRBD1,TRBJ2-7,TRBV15,TGTGCCACCAGCAGAGGGACAGGGGGCTTGTACGAGCAGTACTTC,CATSRGTGGLYEQYF
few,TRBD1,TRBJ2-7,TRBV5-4,TGTGCCAGCAGTTGGGACAGGGCCGCCGAGCAGTACTTC,CASSWDRAAEQYF
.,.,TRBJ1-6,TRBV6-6,TGTGCCAGCAGTTACCGCGGGAGGGAGTCCCTCCACTTT,CASSYRGRESLHF
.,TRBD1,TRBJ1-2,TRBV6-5,TGTGCCAGCCTCGGGGACAGGGTTGGCTACACCTTC,CASLGDRVGYTF
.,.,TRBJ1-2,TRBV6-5,TGTGCCAGCAGCAGGGGACGGAAGAATTCTTATGGCTACACCTTC,CASSRGRKNSYGYTF
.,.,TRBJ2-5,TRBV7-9,TGTGCCAGCAGCTCACGGACAGTACAAGAGACCCAGTACTTC,CASSSRTVQETQYF
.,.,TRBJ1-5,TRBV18,TGTGCCAGCTCAGGGGGGGGTCGCAATCAGCCCCAGCATTTT,CASSGGGRNQPQHF
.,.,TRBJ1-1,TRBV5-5,TGTGCCAGCAGCCTCGGGGAGAACACTGAAGCTTTCTTT,CASSLGENTEAFF
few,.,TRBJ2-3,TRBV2,TGTGCCAGCAGTCCACCTCCGGCAGATACGCAGTATTTT,CASSPPPADTQYF
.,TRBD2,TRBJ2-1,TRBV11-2,TGTGCCAGCAGCTTAAGACTAGCGCCCGCGAATGAGCAGTTCTTC,CASSLRLAPANEQFF
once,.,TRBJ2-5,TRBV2,TGTGCCAGCAGTGAAGCTGAGTCTCGGGGGACCCAGTACTTC,CASSEAESRGTQYF
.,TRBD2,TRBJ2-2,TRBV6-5,TGTGCCAGCAGCGGGGGGGACACCGGGGAGCTGTTTTTT,CASSGGDTGELFF
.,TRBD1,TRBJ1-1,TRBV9,TGTGCCAGCGGACAGGGGCAGTCCACTGAAGCTTTCTTT,CASGQGQSTEAFF
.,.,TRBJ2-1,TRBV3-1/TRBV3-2,TGTGCCAGTAGTAGAGGTGAGAGTGAGCAGTTCTTC,CASSRGESEQFF
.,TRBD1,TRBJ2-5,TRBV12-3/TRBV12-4,TGTGCCAGCAGCCACACAGGGGAAGAGACCCAGTACTTC,CASSHTGEETQYF
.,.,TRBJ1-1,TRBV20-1,TGCAGTGCTAGTTGGTTTATAGAGGCGATGGGGGGTCGCACTGAAGCTTTCTTT,CSASWFIEAMGGRTEAFF
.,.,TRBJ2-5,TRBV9,TGTGCCAGCAGCGTAGGAGCAGCTCAAGAGACCCAGTACTTC,CASSVGAAQETQYF
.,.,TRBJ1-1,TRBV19,TGTGCCAGTAGTACTTGGTCGCGGGGGGACACTGAAGCTTTCTTT,CASSTWSRGDTEAFF
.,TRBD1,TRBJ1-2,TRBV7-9,TGTGCCAGCAGCACCCCCGGGACAGTCGTAGGCGGCTACACCTTC,CASSTPGTVVGGYTF
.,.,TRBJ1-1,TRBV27,TGTGCCAGTCGCGGATGGGGCCCTGAAGCTTTCTTT,CASRGWGPEAFF